What follows describes a single T cell receptor (beta chain). Antigen unknown. The sample comes from a study of cytomegalovirus exposure and HLA in healthy donors. Overall study results and limits: An analysis that was carried out later associated 16,000 or so TCR beta sequences with HLA alleles at 0.05 false discovery rate. DRB1 showed the most TCR associations and HLA-C the fewest in a later analysis, as rates varied by HLA locus. Further analysis was carried out later, and it showed several of the most significant clusters appearing linked to common viral pathogens.

The PCR employed 60 Vbeta primers together with 13 Jbeta primers. Sequencing used immunoSEQ multiplex PCR; TCRdb keeps in-frame clones, though not all of them. In the table there are 150,000 to 200,000 clones, 60% to 80% of which are singletons. The CDR3 runs 14 residues. Germline CDR1 MDHEN, CDR2 SYDVKM. The V segment lost 6 bases and the J segment 6 bases; nucleotides outside the gene matches: 7. This receptor was obtained from a man aged 18-30 years in good health and CMV-seropositive. Sample: PBMCs. The chain recombines TRBV28 with TRBJ1-5; TRBD1 aligns across 8 bases. The CDR3: CASREDRAFQPQHF. The CDR3 nucleotides are TGTGCCAGCAGGGAGGACAGGGCTTTTCAGCCCCAGCATTTT.